This T cell receptor (beta chain) was captured in a study of blood T cell repertoires in COVID-19. Trimming removed 5 bases from V and 7 bases from J, with 11 bases in between. The CDR3 runs to 12 residues. Germline assignment: CDR1 SGHTA and CDR2 FQGNSA. The table came from immunoSEQ multiplex PCR; TCRdb's copy has only in-frame clones and leaves some out. The table records roughly 260,000 clones, around 87% of them present only once. Sequencing was carried out using peripheral blood. The chain employs TRBV7-2 and TRBJ1-2; D perhaps matches TRBD1 (5 bases). This sequence was found in a woman between 45 and 65 years old who had recovered from COVID-19. The CDR3 protein is CASSPAGGGYTF. CDR3 bases: TGTGCCAGCAGCCCAGCGGGGGGTGGCTACACCTTC. Together with reference TRBV7-2 and TRBJ1-2, the CDR3 gives the full variable domain: GAGVSQSPSNKVTEKGKDVELRCDPISGHTALYWYRQSLGQGLEFLIYFQGNSAPDKSGLPSDRFSAERTGGSVSTLTIQRTQQEDSAVYLCASSPAGGGYTFGSGTRLTVV.